These T cell receptor beta chains were read from a single sample in a study of cytotoxic CD8 clonotypes in ibrutinib-treated CLL. Here immunoSEQ multiplex PCR was the method, and the copy in TCRdb shows in-frame clones only, minus some. The data show about 150,000 clones, about 80% seen once. Specimen: PBMCs, collected after 24 months of ibrutinib treatment. These receptors all come from a human donor with chronic lymphocytic leukemia. The CDR3 runs from the conserved cysteine through the conserved F or W. Each record gives: clone size, D gene, V gene, J gene, CDR3 protein, CDR3 DNA. A D gene is named only where the DNA matches it firmly. Only some rows state a clone size, as once, few, many or a class for expanded clones.

clone_size: few; d_call: .; v_call: TRBV19; j_call: TRBJ1-5; cdr3_aa: CASSRDFGYSNQPQHF; cdr3_nt: TGTGCCAGTAGCAGGGACTTTGGGTATAGCAATCAGCCCCAGCATTTT
clone_size: .; d_call: TRBD2; v_call: TRBV19; j_call: TRBJ2-3; cdr3_aa: CASSTTRLAPSTDTQYF; cdr3_nt: TGTGCCAGTAGTACGACCCGACTAGCCCCGAGCACAGATACGCAGTATTTT
clone_size: .; d_call: .; v_call: TRBV15; j_call: TRBJ2-7; cdr3_aa: CATSRVQGLQVYF; cdr3_nt: TGTGCCACCAGCAGAGTGCAGGGCCTTCAGGTGTACTTC
clone_size: many; d_call: .; v_call: TRBV15; j_call: TRBJ2-5; cdr3_aa: CATSRDQETQYF; cdr3_nt: TGTGCCACCAGCAGAGACCAAGAGACCCAGTACTTC
clone_size: .; d_call: .; v_call: TRBV27; j_call: TRBJ2-1; cdr3_aa: CASSFSPPRPQFF; cdr3_nt: TGTGCCAGCAGTTTCTCCCCACCTCGGCCCCAGTTCTTC
clone_size: .; d_call: TRBD2; v_call: TRBV4-3; j_call: TRBJ2-2; cdr3_aa: CASSHLFSGGADTGELFF; cdr3_nt: TGCGCCAGCAGCCACCTCTTTAGCGGGGGGGCGGACACCGGGGAGCTGTTTTTT
clone_size: once; d_call: .; v_call: TRBV2; j_call: TRBJ1-5; cdr3_aa: CASSGASLPQHF; cdr3_nt: TGTGCCAGCAGTGGCGCATCGCTACCCCAGCATTTT
clone_size: .; d_call: TRBD1; v_call: TRBV4-3; j_call: TRBJ1-1; cdr3_aa: CASSPGQGLNTEAFF; cdr3_nt: TGCGCCAGCAGCCCGGGACAGGGGTTGAACACTGAAGCTTTCTTT
clone_size: .; d_call: .; v_call: TRBV10-3; j_call: TRBJ2-2; cdr3_aa: CAISPRQLNTGELFF; cdr3_nt: TGTGCCATCAGTCCCCGACAGCTGAACACCGGGGAGCTGTTTTTT
clone_size: few; d_call: .; v_call: TRBV28; j_call: TRBJ2-7; cdr3_aa: CASTAHGTNSYEQYF; cdr3_nt: TGTGCCAGCACGGCCCACGGGACGAACTCCTACGAGCAGTACTTC
clone_size: .; d_call: TRBD2; v_call: TRBV4-3; j_call: TRBJ2-2; cdr3_aa: CASEREAYTGELFF; cdr3_nt: TGCGCCAGCGAGCGGGAGGCGTACACCGGGGAGCTGTTTTTT
clone_size: few; d_call: TRBD2; v_call: TRBV7-2; j_call: TRBJ2-7; cdr3_aa: CATGTSGTYEQYF; cdr3_nt: TGTGCCACCGGGACTAGCGGGACCTACGAGCAGTACTTC
clone_size: once; d_call: TRBD2; v_call: TRBV7-6; j_call: TRBJ2-7; cdr3_aa: CASSLGAGESYEQYF; cdr3_nt: TGTGCCAGCAGCTTAGGGGCGGGAGAGTCCTACGAGCAGTACTTC
clone_size: .; d_call: .; v_call: TRBV10-3; j_call: TRBJ1-2; cdr3_aa: CAISESVDGYTF; cdr3_nt: TGTGCCATCAGTGAGTCGGTAGATGGCTACACCTTC
clone_size: .; d_call: .; v_call: TRBV30; j_call: TRBJ1-3; cdr3_aa: CAWSVLRGGLIYF; cdr3_nt: TGTGCCTGGAGTGTACTTCGAGGGGGGCTCATATATTTT
clone_size: .; d_call: .; v_call: TRBV5-4; j_call: TRBJ2-3; cdr3_aa: CASSNPVNPEGTQYF; cdr3_nt: TGTGCCAGCAGTAACCCCGTCAACCCCGAGGGTACGCAGTATTTT
clone_size: .; d_call: TRBD2; v_call: TRBV4-2; j_call: TRBJ2-1; cdr3_aa: CASRAGGPSSYNEQFF; cdr3_nt: TGTGCCAGCAGGGCGGGGGGCCCCAGCTCCTACAATGAGCAGTTCTTC
clone_size: .; d_call: .; v_call: TRBV19; j_call: TRBJ1-5; cdr3_aa: CASERGGGNQPQHF; cdr3_nt: TGTGCCTCCGAGAGGGGGGGAGGGAATCAGCCCCAGCATTTT
clone_size: few; d_call: .; v_call: TRBV7-6; j_call: TRBJ2-7; cdr3_aa: CASSLEDGFDEQYF; cdr3_nt: TGTGCCAGCAGCTTAGAGGATGGGTTCGACGAGCAGTACTTC
clone_size: .; d_call: TRBD2; v_call: TRBV19; j_call: TRBJ2-2; cdr3_aa: CASSIILADTGELFF; cdr3_nt: TGTGCCAGTAGTATTATCCTAGCGGACACCGGGGAGCTGTTTTTT
clone_size: .; d_call: .; v_call: TRBV28; j_call: TRBJ1-1; cdr3_aa: CASSSYTEAFF; cdr3_nt: TGTGCCAGCAGTTCCTACACTGAAGCTTTCTTT
clone_size: .; d_call: .; v_call: TRBV5-1; j_call: TRBJ1-1; cdr3_aa: CASSRGGNTEAFF; cdr3_nt: TGCGCCAGCAGCCGTGGGGGGAACACTGAAGCTTTCTTT
clone_size: few; d_call: .; v_call: TRBV27; j_call: TRBJ1-2; cdr3_aa: CASSLSRTPYGYTF; cdr3_nt: TGTGCCAGCAGTTTATCTAGGACCCCCTATGGCTACACCTTC
clone_size: .; d_call: .; v_call: TRBV18; j_call: TRBJ1-5; cdr3_aa: CASSPGAGYQPQHF; cdr3_nt: TGTGCCAGCTCGCCCGGGGCGGGGTATCAGCCCCAGCATTTT
clone_size: once; d_call: .; v_call: TRBV10-3; j_call: TRBJ1-2; cdr3_aa: CAISEWVTMGYTF; cdr3_nt: TGTGCCATCAGTGAGTGGGTAACTATGGGCTACACCTTC
clone_size: .; d_call: .; v_call: TRBV6-6; j_call: TRBJ2-3; cdr3_aa: CASSPSTSTDTQYF; cdr3_nt: TGTGCCAGCAGCCCTAGCACTAGCACAGATACGCAGTATTTT
clone_size: .; d_call: .; v_call: TRBV18; j_call: TRBJ1-2; cdr3_aa: CASSPDTGTSYGYTF; cdr3_nt: TGTGCCAGCTCACCCGACACCGGGACATCGTATGGCTACACCTTC
clone_size: .; d_call: .; v_call: TRBV5-6; j_call: TRBJ2-7; cdr3_aa: CASTQTATYEQYF; cdr3_nt: TGTGCCAGCACCCAGACAGCAACCTACGAGCAGTACTTC
clone_size: .; d_call: TRBD2; v_call: TRBV2; j_call: TRBJ2-5; cdr3_aa: CASTGRGRGETQYF; cdr3_nt: TGTGCCAGCACGGGGCGGGGGAGAGGAGAGACCCAGTACTTC
clone_size: .; d_call: .; v_call: TRBV19; j_call: TRBJ2-5; cdr3_aa: CASSSGSQETQYF; cdr3_nt: TGTGCCAGTAGTTCGGGGTCCCAAGAGACCCAGTACTTC
clone_size: .; d_call: .; v_call: TRBV9; j_call: TRBJ1-2; cdr3_aa: CASSVWQGSSGYTF; cdr3_nt: TGTGCCAGCAGCGTTTGGCAGGGGAGCTCTGGCTACACCTTC
clone_size: once; d_call: .; v_call: TRBV30; j_call: TRBJ2-7; cdr3_aa: CAWSATGEQYF; cdr3_nt: TGTGCCTGGAGTGCCACGGGCGAGCAGTACTTC
clone_size: .; d_call: TRBD1; v_call: TRBV28; j_call: TRBJ2-7; cdr3_aa: CASSQPQGAPSSYEQYF; cdr3_nt: TGTGCCAGCAGTCAACCACAGGGGGCCCCCAGCTCCTACGAGCAGTACTTC
clone_size: few; d_call: TRBD2; v_call: TRBV19; j_call: TRBJ2-1; cdr3_aa: CASSIEVAGVGQFF; cdr3_nt: TGTGCCAGTAGTATAGAGGTAGCGGGAGTTGGGCAGTTCTTC
clone_size: .; d_call: TRBD1; v_call: TRBV5-4; j_call: TRBJ1-1; cdr3_aa: CASSPDRGWGTEAFF; cdr3_nt: TGTGCCAGCAGCCCGGACAGGGGATGGGGTACTGAAGCTTTCTTT
clone_size: .; d_call: .; v_call: TRBV19; j_call: TRBJ2-2; cdr3_aa: CASSIDWRGTGELFF; cdr3_nt: TGTGCCAGTAGTATAGATTGGAGGGGGACCGGGGAGCTGTTTTTT
clone_size: .; d_call: TRBD1; v_call: TRBV19; j_call: TRBJ1-3; cdr3_aa: CASTLRPGQGGNTIYF; cdr3_nt: TGTGCCAGTACCCTTCGGCCGGGACAGGGAGGGAACACCATATATTTT
clone_size: .; d_call: .; v_call: TRBV29-1; j_call: TRBJ2-7; cdr3_aa: CSVGRVGGEQYF; cdr3_nt: TGCAGCGTTGGCAGGGTGGGTGGCGAGCAGTACTTC
clone_size: .; d_call: .; v_call: TRBV5-5; j_call: TRBJ1-2; cdr3_aa: CASSRQTGDYGYTF; cdr3_nt: TGTGCCAGCAGCAGACAGACAGGAGACTATGGCTACACCTTC
clone_size: .; d_call: .; v_call: TRBV5-1; j_call: TRBJ2-3; cdr3_aa: CASSPPRQGGGTDTQYF; cdr3_nt: TGCGCCAGCAGCCCCCCCCGACAGGGAGGAGGGACAGATACGCAGTATTTT
clone_size: .; d_call: .; v_call: TRBV30; j_call: TRBJ1-2; cdr3_aa: CAWTNRASYGYTF; cdr3_nt: TGTGCCTGGACTAACAGGGCATCCTATGGCTACACCTTC
clone_size: .; d_call: TRBD1; v_call: TRBV27; j_call: TRBJ1-4; cdr3_aa: CASLRDRTEKLFF; cdr3_nt: TGTGCCAGCCTCCGGGACAGGACCGAAAAACTGTTTTTT
clone_size: many; d_call: .; v_call: TRBV25-1; j_call: TRBJ1-1; cdr3_aa: CASSDLHGGSENTEAFF; cdr3_nt: TGTGCCAGCAGTGACCTGCACGGGGGGAGCGAGAACACTGAAGCTTTCTTT
clone_size: .; d_call: .; v_call: TRBV14; j_call: TRBJ1-2; cdr3_aa: CASSQVYSYGYTF; cdr3_nt: TGTGCCAGCAGCCAGGTCTATTCCTATGGCTACACCTTC
clone_size: .; d_call: TRBD1; v_call: TRBV2; j_call: TRBJ1-2; cdr3_aa: CASDRQGYTYGYTF; cdr3_nt: TGTGCCAGCGATAGACAGGGGTACACCTATGGCTACACCTTC
clone_size: .; d_call: .; v_call: TRBV28; j_call: TRBJ1-2; cdr3_aa: CASSGVGRQDYGYTF; cdr3_nt: TGTGCCAGCAGTGGGGTTGGGCGACAAGACTATGGCTACACCTTC
clone_size: .; d_call: TRBD1; v_call: TRBV5-5; j_call: TRBJ1-2; cdr3_aa: CASSLAAGGHGYTF; cdr3_nt: TGTGCCAGCAGCTTGGCCGCAGGGGGCCATGGCTACACCTTC
clone_size: .; d_call: TRBD2; v_call: TRBV27; j_call: TRBJ2-3; cdr3_aa: CASSLWGGTQYF; cdr3_nt: TGTGCCAGCAGTTTATGGGGGGGTACGCAGTATTTT
clone_size: .; d_call: .; v_call: TRBV4-2; j_call: TRBJ2-7; cdr3_aa: CASSQVFGGSTYEQYF; cdr3_nt: TGTGCCAGCAGCCAAGTTTTTGGCGGCAGTACCTACGAGCAGTACTTC